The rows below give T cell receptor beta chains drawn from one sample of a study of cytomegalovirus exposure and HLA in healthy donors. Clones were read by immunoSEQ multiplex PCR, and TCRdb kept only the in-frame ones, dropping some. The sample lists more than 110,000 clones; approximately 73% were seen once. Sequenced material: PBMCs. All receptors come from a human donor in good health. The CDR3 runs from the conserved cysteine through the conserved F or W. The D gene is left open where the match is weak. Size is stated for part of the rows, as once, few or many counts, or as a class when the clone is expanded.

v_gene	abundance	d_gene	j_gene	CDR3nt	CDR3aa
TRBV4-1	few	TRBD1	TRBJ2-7	TGCGCCAGCAGCCAAATCCCTGGGACAGCCTACGAGCAGTACTTC	CASSQIPGTAYEQYF
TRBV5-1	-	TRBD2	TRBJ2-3	TGCGCCAGCAGTCCGATCCGGACTAGTACAGATACGCAGTATTTT	CASSPIRTSTDTQYF
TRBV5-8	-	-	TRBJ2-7	TGTGCCAGCAGAACGGGTGAGGGCGAGCAGTACTTC	CASRTGEGEQYF
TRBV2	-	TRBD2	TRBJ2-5	TGTGCCAGCAGTGAGAGACTAGCCCAAGAGACCCAGTACTTC	CASSERLAQETQYF
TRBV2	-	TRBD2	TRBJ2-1	TGTGCCAGCAGTGTCGGCGGGGGGGCCAATGAGCAGTTCTTC	CASSVGGGANEQFF
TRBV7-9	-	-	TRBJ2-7	TGTGCCAGTCAAGGGGGGGGGCGCGAGCAGTACTTC	CASQGGGREQYF
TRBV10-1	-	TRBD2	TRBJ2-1	TGCGCCAGCAGTTTTGCGGGGGGAGACGCTGAGCAGTTCTTC	CASSFAGGDAEQFF
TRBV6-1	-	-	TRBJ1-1	TGTGCCAGCAGTGCGCCTAACCCGGGGAAAGCTTTCTTT	CASSAPNPGKAFF
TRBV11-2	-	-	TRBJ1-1	TGTGCCAGCAGCTTAGCCCAAAGCGGCACTGAAGCTTTCTTT	CASSLAQSGTEAFF
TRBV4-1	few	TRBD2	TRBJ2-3	TGCGCCAGCAGCCAAGATGCGGGAGTCACAGATACGCAGTATTTT	CASSQDAGVTDTQYF
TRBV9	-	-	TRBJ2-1	TGTGCCAGCAGCGAATTAGGACAGCCTTACAATGAGCAGTTCTTC	CASSELGQPYNEQFF
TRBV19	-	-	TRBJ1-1	TGTGCCAGTAGAACAATCCAAGACAGCAACGACACTGAAGCTTTCTTT	CASRTIQDSNDTEAFF
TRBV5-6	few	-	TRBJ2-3	TGTGCCAGCAGCTTGGGACTGGGCACAGATACGCAGTATTTT	CASSLGLGTDTQYF
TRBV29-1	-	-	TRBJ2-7	TGCAGCGCCGGACGGGTCGGGAACGAGCAGTACTTC	CSAGRVGNEQYF
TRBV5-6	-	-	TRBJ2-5	TGTGCCAGCGGCCCCCTAGGTACAAATCAAGAGACCCAGTACTTC	CASGPLGTNQETQYF
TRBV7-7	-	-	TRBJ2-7	TGTGCTAGCAGCACCTCCCTTGGGGGGTACGAGCAGTACTTC	CASSTSLGGYEQYF
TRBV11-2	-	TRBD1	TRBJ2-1	TGTGCCAGCAGTCCCCCGGACAGGGGGGATCGTGAGCAGTTCTTC	CASSPPDRGDREQFF
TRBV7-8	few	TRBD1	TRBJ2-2	TGTGCCAGCAGCCAGGGGGCGATCACCGGGGAGCTGTTTTTT	CASSQGAITGELFF